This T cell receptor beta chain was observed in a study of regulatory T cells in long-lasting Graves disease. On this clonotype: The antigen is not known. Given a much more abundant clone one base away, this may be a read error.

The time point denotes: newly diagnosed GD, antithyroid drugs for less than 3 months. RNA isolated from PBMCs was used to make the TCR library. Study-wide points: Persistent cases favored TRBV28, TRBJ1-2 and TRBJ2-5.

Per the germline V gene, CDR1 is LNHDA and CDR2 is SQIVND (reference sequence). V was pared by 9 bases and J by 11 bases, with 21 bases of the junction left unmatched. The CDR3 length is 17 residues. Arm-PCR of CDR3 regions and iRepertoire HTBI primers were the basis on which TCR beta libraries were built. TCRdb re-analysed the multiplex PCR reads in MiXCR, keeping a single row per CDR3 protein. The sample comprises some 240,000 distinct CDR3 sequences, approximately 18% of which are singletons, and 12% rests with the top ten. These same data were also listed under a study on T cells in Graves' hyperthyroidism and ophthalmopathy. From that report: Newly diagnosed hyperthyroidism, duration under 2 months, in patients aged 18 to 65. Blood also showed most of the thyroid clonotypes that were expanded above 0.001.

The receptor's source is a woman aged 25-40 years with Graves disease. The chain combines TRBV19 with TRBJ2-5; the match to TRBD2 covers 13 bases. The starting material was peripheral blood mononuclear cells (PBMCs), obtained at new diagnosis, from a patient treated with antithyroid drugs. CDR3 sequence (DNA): TGTGCCAGCGCCTCGACTAGCGGGGGGCCCCAGTACAATGAGCAGTACTTC. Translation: CASASTSGGPQYNEQYF.